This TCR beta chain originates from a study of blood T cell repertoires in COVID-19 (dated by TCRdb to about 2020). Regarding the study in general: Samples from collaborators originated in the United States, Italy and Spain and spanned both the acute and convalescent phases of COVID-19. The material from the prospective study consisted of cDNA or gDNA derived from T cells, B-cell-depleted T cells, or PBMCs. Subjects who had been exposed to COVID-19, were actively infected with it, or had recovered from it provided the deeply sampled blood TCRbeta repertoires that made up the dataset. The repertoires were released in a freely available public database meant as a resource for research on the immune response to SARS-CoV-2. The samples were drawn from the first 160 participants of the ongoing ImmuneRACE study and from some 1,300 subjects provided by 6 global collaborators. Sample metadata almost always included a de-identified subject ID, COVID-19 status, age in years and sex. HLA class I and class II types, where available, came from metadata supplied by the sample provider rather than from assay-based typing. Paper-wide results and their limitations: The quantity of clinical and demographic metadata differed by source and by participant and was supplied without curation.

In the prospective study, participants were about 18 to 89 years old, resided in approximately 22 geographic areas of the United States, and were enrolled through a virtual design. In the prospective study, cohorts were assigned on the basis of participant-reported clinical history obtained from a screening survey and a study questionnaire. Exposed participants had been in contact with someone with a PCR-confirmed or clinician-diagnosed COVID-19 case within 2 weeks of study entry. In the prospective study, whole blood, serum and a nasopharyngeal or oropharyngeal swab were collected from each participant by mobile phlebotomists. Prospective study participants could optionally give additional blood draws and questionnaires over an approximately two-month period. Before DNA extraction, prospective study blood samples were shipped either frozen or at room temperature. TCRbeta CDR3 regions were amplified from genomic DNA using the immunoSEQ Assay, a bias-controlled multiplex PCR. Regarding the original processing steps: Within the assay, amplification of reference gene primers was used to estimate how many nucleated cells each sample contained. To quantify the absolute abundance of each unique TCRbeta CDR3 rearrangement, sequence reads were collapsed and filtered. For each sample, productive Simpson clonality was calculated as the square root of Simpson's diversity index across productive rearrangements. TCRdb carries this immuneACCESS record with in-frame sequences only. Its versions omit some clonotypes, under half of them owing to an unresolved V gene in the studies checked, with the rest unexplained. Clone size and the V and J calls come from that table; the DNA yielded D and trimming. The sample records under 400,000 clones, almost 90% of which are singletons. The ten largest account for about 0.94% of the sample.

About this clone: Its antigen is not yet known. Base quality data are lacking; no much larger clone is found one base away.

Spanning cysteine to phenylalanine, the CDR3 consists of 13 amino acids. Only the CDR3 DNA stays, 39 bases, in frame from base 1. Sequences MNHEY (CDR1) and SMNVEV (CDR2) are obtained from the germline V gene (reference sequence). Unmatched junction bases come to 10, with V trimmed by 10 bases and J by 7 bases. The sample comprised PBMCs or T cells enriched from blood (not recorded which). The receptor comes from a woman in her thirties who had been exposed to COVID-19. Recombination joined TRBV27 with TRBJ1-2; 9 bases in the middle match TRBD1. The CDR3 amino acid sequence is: CATKGGQGGGYTF. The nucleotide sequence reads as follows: TGTGCCACCAAAGGGGGACAGGGAGGTGGCTACACCTTC.